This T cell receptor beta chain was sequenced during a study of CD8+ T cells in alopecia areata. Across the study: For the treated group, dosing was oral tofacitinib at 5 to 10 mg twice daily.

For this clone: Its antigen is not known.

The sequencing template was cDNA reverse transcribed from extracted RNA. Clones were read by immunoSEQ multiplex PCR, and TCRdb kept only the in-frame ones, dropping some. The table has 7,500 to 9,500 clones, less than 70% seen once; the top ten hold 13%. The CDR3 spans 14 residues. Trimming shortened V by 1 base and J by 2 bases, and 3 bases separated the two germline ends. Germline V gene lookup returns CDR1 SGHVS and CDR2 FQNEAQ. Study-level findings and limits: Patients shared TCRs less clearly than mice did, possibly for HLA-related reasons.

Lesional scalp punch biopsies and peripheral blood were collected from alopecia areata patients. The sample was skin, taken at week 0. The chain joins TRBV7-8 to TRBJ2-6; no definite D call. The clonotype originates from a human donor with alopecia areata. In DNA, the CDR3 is TGTGCCAGCAGCTTAGTCCCTGGGGCCAACGTCCTGACTTTC. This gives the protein CASSLVPGANVLTF.